This T cell receptor (beta chain) was sequenced during a study of cytomegalovirus exposure and HLA in healthy donors. Germline-derived CDR1 and CDR2 are LGHNA and YSLEER. The CDR3 runs 15 residues. The V gene lost 0 bases and the J gene lost 7 bases, with 15 bases spanning the gap. Findings of the study overall: A previous analysis found most TCR beta V segments productive roughly 87% or roughly 30% of the time.

Regarding this clone: The antigen is unknown.

The PCR was carried out with 60 Vbeta primers and 13 Jbeta primers. The table came from immunoSEQ multiplex PCR; TCRdb's copy has only in-frame clones and leaves some out. The sample has approximately 110,000 clones; 55% to 75% are singletons. This TCR was recovered from a woman in her thirties or forties in good health and CMV-seropositive. This chain uses TRBV4-3 with TRBJ2-5; D remains unclear. Sequences were obtained from PBMCs. The CDR3 spells CASSQDSGQSMTQYF. Written as DNA, the CDR3 is TGCGCCAGCAGCCAAGATTCAGGCCAATCAATGACCCAGTACTTC.